This TCR beta chain came from a study of blood T cells in healthy people across ages. Alongside a J-beta primer mix, a sample-barcoded 5' primer served in a second PCR lasting roughly 7 to 11 cycles. TCRdb re-called the 5' RACE reads with MiXCR, one entry per CDR3 protein. This sample has about 970,000 distinct CDR3 sequences, with roughly half found just once. This clonotype has more than one count but fewer than ten. This CDR3 is built from 14 residues. V lost 0 bases to trimming and J lost 9 bases, with 12 bases between them. Germline values: CDR1 MGHRA, CDR2 YSYEKL. This rearrangement joins TRBV4-1 to TRBJ2-1, with D uncertain. Sequencing was performed on blood. The clonotype comes from a woman in her sixties or seventies in good health. The CDR3 here is CASSQDLHRAEQFF. CDR3 in DNA: TGCGCCAGCAGCCAAGATTTGCACCGCGCTGAGCAGTTCTTC.